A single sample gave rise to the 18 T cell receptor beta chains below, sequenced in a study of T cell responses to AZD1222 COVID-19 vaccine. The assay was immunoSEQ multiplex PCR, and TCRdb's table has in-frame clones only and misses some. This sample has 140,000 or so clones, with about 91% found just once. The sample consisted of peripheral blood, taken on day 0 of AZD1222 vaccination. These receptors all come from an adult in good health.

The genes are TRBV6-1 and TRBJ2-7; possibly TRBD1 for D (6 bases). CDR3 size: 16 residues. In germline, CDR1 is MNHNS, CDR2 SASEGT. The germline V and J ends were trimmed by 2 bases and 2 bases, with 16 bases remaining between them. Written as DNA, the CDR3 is TGTGCCAGCAGTGAACCCCCCCCGGACAGCACCTACGAGCAGTACTTC. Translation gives CASSEPPPDSTYEQYF.

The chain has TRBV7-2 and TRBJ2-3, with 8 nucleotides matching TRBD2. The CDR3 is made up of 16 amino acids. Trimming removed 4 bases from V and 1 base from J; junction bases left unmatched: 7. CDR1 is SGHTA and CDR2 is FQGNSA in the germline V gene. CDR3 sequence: CASSSIAGLGTDTQYF. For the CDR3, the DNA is TGTGCCAGCAGCTCTATAGCGGGGCTAGGCACAGATACGCAGTATTTT. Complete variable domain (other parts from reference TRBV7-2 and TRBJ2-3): GAGVSQSPSNKVTEKGKDVELRCDPISGHTALYWYRQSLGQGLEFLIYFQGNSAPDKSGLPSDRFSAERTGGSVSTLTIQRTQQEDSAVYLCASSSIAGLGTDTQYFGPGTRLTVL.

CDR3 protein: CATKQGSGNTIYF. The CDR3 DNA is TGTGCCACTAAACAGGGTTCTGGAAACACCATATATTTT. This rearrangement joins TRBV19 to TRBJ1-3; possibly TRBD1 for D (6 bases). The CDR3 is made up of 13 amino acids. In germline, CDR1 is LNHDA, CDR2 SQIVND (reference sequence). Trimming took 10 bases from V and 1 from J, leaving 11 bases between them.

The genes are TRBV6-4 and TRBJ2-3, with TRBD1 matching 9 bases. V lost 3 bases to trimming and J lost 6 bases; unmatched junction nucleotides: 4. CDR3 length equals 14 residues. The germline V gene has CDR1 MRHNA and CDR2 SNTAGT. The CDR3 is CASSEGQGWDTQYF. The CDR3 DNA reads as TGTGCCAGCAGTGAAGGACAGGGGTGGGATACGCAGTATTTT.

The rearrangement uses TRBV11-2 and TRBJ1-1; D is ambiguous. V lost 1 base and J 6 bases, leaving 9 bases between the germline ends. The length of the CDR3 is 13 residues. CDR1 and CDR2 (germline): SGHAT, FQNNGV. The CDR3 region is CASSLVYNPEAFF. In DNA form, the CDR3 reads TGTGCCAGCAGCTTAGTATACAACCCTGAAGCTTTCTTT.

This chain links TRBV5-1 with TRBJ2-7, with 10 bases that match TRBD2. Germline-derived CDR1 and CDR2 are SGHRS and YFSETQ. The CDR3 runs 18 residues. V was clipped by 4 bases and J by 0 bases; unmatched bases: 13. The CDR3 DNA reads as TGCGCCAGCAGCACCTACCCCCTAGCGGGGGAGACCTCCTACGAGCAGTACTTC. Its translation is CASSTYPLAGETSYEQYF.

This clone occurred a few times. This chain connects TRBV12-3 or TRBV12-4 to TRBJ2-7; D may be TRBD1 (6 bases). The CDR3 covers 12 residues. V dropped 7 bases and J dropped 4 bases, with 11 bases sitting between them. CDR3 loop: CASNLQGYEQYF. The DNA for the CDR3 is TGTGCCAGCAACCTACAGGGATACGAGCAGTACTTC.

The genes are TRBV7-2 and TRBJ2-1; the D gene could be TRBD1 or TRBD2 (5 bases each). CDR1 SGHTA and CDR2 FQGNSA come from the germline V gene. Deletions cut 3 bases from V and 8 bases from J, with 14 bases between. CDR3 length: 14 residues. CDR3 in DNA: TGTGCCAGCAGCTTGGGAACCATGGGGGATGAGCAGTTCTTC. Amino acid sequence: CASSLGTMGDEQFF.

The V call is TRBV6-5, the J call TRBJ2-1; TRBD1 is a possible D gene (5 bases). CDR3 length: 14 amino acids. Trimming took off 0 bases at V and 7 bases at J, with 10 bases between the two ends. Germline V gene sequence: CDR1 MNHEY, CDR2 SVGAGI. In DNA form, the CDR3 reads TGTGCCAGCAGTTACTCGTGGTCAGGGAATGAGCAGTTCTTC. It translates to CASSYSWSGNEQFF.

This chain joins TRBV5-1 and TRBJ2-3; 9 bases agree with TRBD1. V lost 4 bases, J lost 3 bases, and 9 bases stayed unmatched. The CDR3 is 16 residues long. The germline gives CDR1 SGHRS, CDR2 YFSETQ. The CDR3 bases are TGCGCCAGCAGCGCGGACGGGACAGGGCCGACAGATACGCAGTATTTT. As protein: CASSADGTGPTDTQYF.

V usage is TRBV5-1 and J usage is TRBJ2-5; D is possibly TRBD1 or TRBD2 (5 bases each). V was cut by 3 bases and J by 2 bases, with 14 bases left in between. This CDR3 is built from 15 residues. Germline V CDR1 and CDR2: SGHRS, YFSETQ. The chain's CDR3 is CASSSPRDAQETQYF. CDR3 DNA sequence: TGCGCCAGCAGCTCCCCCCGGGACGCACAAGAGACCCAGTACTTC.

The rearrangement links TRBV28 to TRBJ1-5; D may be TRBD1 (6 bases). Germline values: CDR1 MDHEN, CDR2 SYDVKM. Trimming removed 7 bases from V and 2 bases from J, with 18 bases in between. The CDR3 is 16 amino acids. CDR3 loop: CASTPHGGLGNQPQHF. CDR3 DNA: TGTGCCAGCACGCCCCATGGGGGGCTCGGCAATCAGCCCCAGCATTTT. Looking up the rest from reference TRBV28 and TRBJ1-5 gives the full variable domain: DVKVTQSSRYLVKRTGEKVFLECVQDMDHENMFWYRQDPGLGLRLIYFSYDVKMKEKGDIPEGYSVSREKKERFSLILESASTNQTSMYLCASTPHGGLGNQPQHFGDGTRLSIL.

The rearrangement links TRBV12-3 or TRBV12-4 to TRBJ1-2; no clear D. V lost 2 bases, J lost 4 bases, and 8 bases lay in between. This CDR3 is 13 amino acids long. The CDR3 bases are TGTGCCAGCAGTTTAACGGTCGGCTATGGCTACACCTTC. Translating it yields CASSLTVGYGYTF.

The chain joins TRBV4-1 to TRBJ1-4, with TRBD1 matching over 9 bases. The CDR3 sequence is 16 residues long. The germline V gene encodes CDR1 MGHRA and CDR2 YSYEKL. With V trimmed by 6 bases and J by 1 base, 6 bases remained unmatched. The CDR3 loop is CASRSTGGLTNEKLFF. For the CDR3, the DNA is TGCGCCAGCAGATCTACAGGGGGCTTAACTAATGAAAAACTGTTTTTT.

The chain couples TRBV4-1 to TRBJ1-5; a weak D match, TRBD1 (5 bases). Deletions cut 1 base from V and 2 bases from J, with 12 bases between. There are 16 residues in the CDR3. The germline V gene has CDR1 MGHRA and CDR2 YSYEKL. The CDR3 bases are TGCGCCAGCAGCCAAGGGGTCGGGGCCCGCAATCAGCCCCAGCATTTT. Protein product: CASSQGVGARNQPQHF.

CDR3 DNA: TGTGCCAGCAGCCAAGATGAGCCCCATGAGGGCCCTTTGCACTCTGGGGCCAACGTCCTGACTTTC. Encoded protein: CASSQDEPHEGPLHSGANVLTF. J is TRBJ2-6 and V is TRBV3-1 (or the pseudogene TRBV3-2), with D maybe TRBD2 (5 bases). Trimming pared 0 bases from V and 0 bases from J, leaving 24 bases between. Germline CDR1 LGHDT, CDR2 YNNKEL (reference sequence). The CDR3 is made up of 22 amino acids.

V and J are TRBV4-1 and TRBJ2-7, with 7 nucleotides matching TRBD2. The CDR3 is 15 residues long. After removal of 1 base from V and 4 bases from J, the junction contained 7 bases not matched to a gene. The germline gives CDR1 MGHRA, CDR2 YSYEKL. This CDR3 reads CASSQARGGGYEQYF. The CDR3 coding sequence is TGCGCCAGCAGCCAAGCCCGCGGGGGTGGGTACGAGCAGTACTTC.

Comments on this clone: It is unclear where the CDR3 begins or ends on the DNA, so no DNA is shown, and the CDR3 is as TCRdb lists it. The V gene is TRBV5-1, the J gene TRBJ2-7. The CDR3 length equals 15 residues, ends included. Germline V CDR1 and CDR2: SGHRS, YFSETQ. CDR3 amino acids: CASSFGPGHSYEQYF.